A selection of T cell receptor beta chains follows, all from one sample in a study of beta chain features in type 1 diabetes. Here immunoSEQ multiplex PCR was the method, and the copy in TCRdb shows in-frame clones only, minus some. The sample contains a few hundred thousand clones, roughly 25% of which appear only once. What was sequenced was naive CD4+ T cells from blood. These receptors all come from a woman under 40 with type 1 diabetes. Both conserved end residues are part of each CDR3. D genes are given only for firm matches. Some rows have no size entry. The others give once, few or many, or a class for an expanded clone.

>TRBJ2-1|13|TRBD2|few|TRBV7-2
TGTGCCAGCAGCAAAGGGACTACCCATGAGCAGTTCTTC
CASSKGTTHEQFF
>TRBJ2-2|13|-|-|TRBV9
TGTGCCAGCAGCGTTGGGCACACCGGGGAGCTGTTTTTT
CASSVGHTGELFF
>TRBJ2-7|14|-|-|TRBV9
TGTGCCAGCAGCATTCAGGGACATTCCTACGAGCAGTACTTC
CASSIQGHSYEQYF
>TRBJ2-6|13|-|-|TRBV2
TGTGCCAGCAGTGTTACTGGGGCCAACGTCCTGACTTTC
CASSVTGANVLTF
>TRBJ2-7|14|-|few|TRBV28
TGTGCCAGCAGTTCCCTAAGCACCTCCTACGAGCAGTACTTC
CASSSLSTSYEQYF
>TRBJ2-5|13|-|once|TRBV11-3
TGTGCCAGCAGCTCGACAGGAGAAGAGACCCAGTACTTC
CASSSTGEETQYF
>TRBJ2-7|12|-|few|TRBV9
TGTGCCAGCAGCGTAACCCAGGGGGAGCAGTACTTC
CASSVTQGEQYF
>TRBJ2-4|13|-|-|TRBV30
TGTGCCTGGAGTACTAGCATAGGAAACATTCAGTACTTC
CAWSTSIGNIQYF
>TRBJ2-1|13|TRBD2|-|TRBV30
TGTGCCTGGGAGGGACTAGCGGCTAATGAGCAGTTCTTC
CAWEGLAANEQFF
>TRBJ2-5|12|-|-|TRBV30
TGTGCCTGGAGTGTAACGAGGGAGACCCAGTACTTC
CAWSVTRETQYF
>TRBJ1-2|13|TRBD1|-|TRBV5-1
TGCGCCAGCAGCCTGGGACAGAACTATGGCTACACCTTC
CASSLGQNYGYTF
>TRBJ1-2|11|-|few|TRBV30
TGTGCCTGGAGTGTACTTCGTGGCTACACCTTC
CAWSVLRGYTF
>TRBJ1-1|13|-|-|TRBV30
TGTGCCTCGACCTTGGACAGCTACACTGAAGCTTTCTTT
CASTLDSYTEAFF
>TRBJ2-7|15|TRBD2|few|TRBV2
TGTGCCAGCACGCGTTCACTAGCGGTGACCTACGAGCAGTACTTC
CASTRSLAVTYEQYF
>TRBJ2-5|14|-|-|TRBV5-1
TGCGCCAGCAGCCGAGCCGAGCCGCGAGAGACCCAGTACTTC
CASSRAEPRETQYF
>TRBJ2-4|15|TRBD2|few|TRBV4-1
TGCGCCAGCAGCCACGGGAGGTTCAACAAAAACATTCAGTACTTC
CASSHGRFNKNIQYF
>TRBJ1-2|14|-|few|TRBV29-1
TGCAGCGTTGAAGAGCCCGGGGGAGACTATGGCTACACCTTC
CSVEEPGGDYGYTF
>TRBJ2-7|16|TRBD2|few|TRBV19
TGTGCCAGTAGTTCCGGACTAGCGGGAGGCACCTACGAGCAGTACTTC
CASSSGLAGGTYEQYF
>TRBJ2-5|10|-|-|TRBV30
TGTGCCCTTAGAGGAGAGACCCAGTACTTC
CALRGETQYF
>TRBJ2-7|14|TRBD2|few|TRBV30
TGTGCCTGGAGTGTGAATAGCGGGATCTACGAGCAGTACTTC
CAWSVNSGIYEQYF
>TRBJ2-7|16|TRBD2|-|TRBV5-1
TGCGCCAGCAGCAGCCAACTAGCGGGAGGGACCTACGAGCAGTACTTC
CASSSQLAGGTYEQYF
>TRBJ2-4|11|TRBD1|few|TRBV6-1
TGTGCCAGCAGTGACCAGGGGGCTCAGTACTTC
CASSDQGAQYF
>TRBJ2-5|15|-|few|TRBV18
TGTGCCAGCTCCTCAGGAATCCAGTTTACGGAGACCCAGTACTTC
CASSSGIQFTETQYF
>TRBJ1-2|14|TRBD1|-|TRBV2
TGTGCCAGCAGTGTACGACAGGGATCCTATGGCTACACCTTC
CASSVRQGSYGYTF
>TRBJ2-7|16|TRBD1|-|TRBV9
TGTGCCAGCAGCACCTCCCGGGACAGGAGCTCCTACGAGCAGTACTTC
CASSTSRDRSSYEQYF
>TRBJ1-2|13|TRBD1|few|TRBV9
TGTGCCAGCAGCGCGACAGGGATTTCTGGCTACACCTTC
CASSATGISGYTF